This T cell receptor beta chain was obtained from a study of T cell responses to AZD1222 COVID-19 vaccine. Broader study findings: Clonal diversity was possibly underestimated, and white British individuals and females predominated among donors. Among those given AZD1222, only five or six were seropositive at baseline. The study found Spike-specific TCR breadth and depth rose after two AZD1222 doses. Among vaccine-associated CD4 TCRs, coverage spanned spike, with dominance at 160-218 and 743-854.

A remark on this clone: Its antigen is not identified.

Deletions cut 0 bases from V and 0 bases from J, with 8 bases between. Germline V gene lookup returns CDR1 MNHEY and CDR2 SMNVEV (reference sequence). The CDR3 spans 15 residues. Profiling relied on immunoSEQ multiplex PCR, and the TCRdb table lists in-frame clones only, not all of them. The sample shows under 70,000 clones, nearly 80% of them seen only once. This specimen consisted of peripheral blood, obtained 28 days after the second AZD1222 dose. The TCR originated in an adult who received the AZD1222 COVID-19 vaccine. This chain joins TRBV27 and TRBJ1-2; D ambiguous. The CDR3 DNA reads TGTGCCAGCAGTTTATCGCGGGGAGCTAACTATGGCTACACCTTC. Protein: CASSLSRGANYGYTF.